The entry below describes one T cell receptor (beta chain). Its target is not known. Sequencing was performed with immunoSEQ multiplex PCR; in TCRdb, only in-frame clones are kept and a portion is missing. The sample lists about 51,000 clones; approximately 87% were seen once. These data belong to a study of T cell clones after liver transplantation. About the research overall: In this trial, immunosuppression withdrawal was attempted within 2 years of liver transplant. Third-party-reactive TCRbeta sequences from pre-transplant mixed lymphocyte reactions served as antigen-independent comparators. Tolerance: complete withdrawal held at least one year, liver enzymes staying within twice normal.

CDR3 length equals 13 residues. The germline V gene has CDR1 MDHEN and CDR2 SYDVKM. With 6 bases clipped from V and 4 bases from J, the junction kept 5 bases outside the gene matches. Study-wide results and caveats: Donor-reactive sequences fell more than third party-reactive ones, suggesting partial deletion.

The chain joins TRBV28 to TRBJ1-1; 7 bases fit TRBD1. The sequencing here drew on CD8+ T cells from blood, taken 12 months after liver transplant. The sequence was obtained from a human patient who received a liver transplant. Some T cells may originate from the graft donor. The CDR3 coding sequence is TGTGCCAGCAGCATACAGGGGACCACTGAAGCTTTCTTT. It yields the protein CASSIQGTTEAFF. Together with reference TRBV28 and TRBJ1-1, the CDR3 gives the full variable domain: DVKVTQSSRYLVKRTGEKVFLECVQDMDHENMFWYRQDPGLGLRLIYFSYDVKMKEKGDIPEGYSVSREKKERFSLILESASTNQTSMYLCASSIQGTTEAFFGQGTRLTVV.